This TCR beta chain was profiled in a study of CD8 T cells in ankylosing spondylitis. This clonotype was counted many times. Its antigen is not identified. A quantitative 5'-RACE method, one with molecular barcodes, was used to make TCR beta libraries. TCRdb reprocessed the 5' RACE reads with MiXCR, giving one entry per CDR3 protein. The table shows 400,000 or so distinct CDR3 sequences, with roughly a quarter occurring only once. Study findings and constraints: Certain motif variants had earlier been reported in reactive arthritis synovial fluid and blood. According to the report, clones linked to the disease were significantly enriched in matched synovial fluid samples taken from ankylosing spondylitis patients. Disease-linked clones bore a CD8+ phenotype and were relatively rare in peripheral blood. Roughly eight highly homologous variants made up a TCR beta motif that seemed to typify ankylosing spondylitis blood.

The sequenced sample was blood, either unsorted or a sorted T cell fraction (not recorded which). The TCR was taken from a male donor with ankylosing spondylitis.

CDR3 sequence reads: CASSLVFGTGGNEQFF. The CDR3 coding sequence is TGTGCCAGCAGTTTAGTTTTCGGGACAGGGGGAAATGAGCAGTTCTTC. The rearrangement joins TRBV12-3 or TRBV12-4 to TRBJ2-1, with 11 bases lining up with TRBD1. This CDR3 is 16 amino acids long. V shed 1 base and J 7 bases; nucleotides not matched to a gene: 6.